Below are 5 T cell receptor beta chains sequenced from a single sample in a study of T cells in tumors after PD-1 blockade. Assay used: immunoSEQ multiplex PCR; TCRdb lists only in-frame clones, some missing. The table shows around 50,000 clones, with roughly 73% occurring only once. Material: PBMCs, obtained before anti-PD-1 treatment. All receptors derive from a human donor with basal cell carcinoma.

This chain joins TRBV2 and TRBJ1-6, with D possibly matching TRBD1 (5 bases). The CDR3 contains 15 residues. Germline V lookup: CDR1 SNHLY, CDR2 FYNNEI. With 6 bases removed from V and 6 bases from J, the gap between germline ends came to 15 bases. CDR3 residues: CASSTPQGGNSPLHF. CDR3 coding DNA: TGTGCCAGCAGCACGCCCCAGGGTGGTAATTCACCCCTCCACTTT.

This clone occurred once. The genes are TRBV19 and TRBJ1-4; D gene uncertain. Trimming stripped 4 bases from V and 7 bases from J, with 13 bases between. The CDR3 runs to 14 residues. The germline V gene has CDR1 LNHDA and CDR2 SQIVND (reference sequence). CDR3 sequence reads: CASSNWGEGEKLFF. The DNA for the CDR3 is TGTGCCAGTAGTAACTGGGGAGAGGGTGAAAAACTGTTTTTT.

This clone was detected only a few times. This specimen includes other DNA sequences encoding the same CDR3. The rearrangement joins TRBV28 to TRBJ2-1, with 10 bases aligning to TRBD1. V was pared by 5 bases and J by 2 bases, with 6 bases of the junction left unmatched. This CDR3 is built from 16 residues. The germline V gene has CDR1 MDHEN and CDR2 SYDVKM. CDR3 protein: CASSLSGTGAYNEQFF. The CDR3 DNA is TGTGCCAGCAGTCTTTCCGGGACAGGGGCCTACAATGAGCAGTTCTTC.

The J gene is TRBJ1-2, the V gene TRBV24-1; D perhaps matches TRBD1 (5 bases). Looked up from germline, CDR1 is KGHDR and CDR2 is SFDVKD. V was trimmed by 3 bases and J by 2 bases, leaving 12 bases between them. The CDR3 covers 15 residues. CDR3 sequence: CATSDPRGGNYGYTF. The CDR3 bases are TGTGCCACCAGTGATCCACGGGGGGGGAACTATGGCTACACCTTC.

The CDR3 loop reads CATALYGGASDTQYF. The CDR3 nucleotides are TGTGCCACCGCGCTCTACGGGGGGGCCTCAGATACGCAGTATTTT. The chain joins TRBV21-1 to TRBJ2-3; the D call of TRBD2 is as the table states it, not checked on the DNA. TRBV21-1 is assigned pseudogene status. The length of the CDR3 is 15 residues.